Included here is one T cell receptor (beta chain) sequence, with context. No antigen is known for it. The sample carries other DNA sequences with the same CDR3. CDR3 size: 16 residues. CDR1 and CDR2 from the germline V gene are SEHNR and FQNEAQ (reference sequence). Trimming took 4 bases from V and 1 from J; bases not matched to a gene: 4. Expressed TCRB transcripts got sequenced, as all isolated RNA was reverse transcribed. The table came from immunoSEQ multiplex PCR; TCRdb's copy has only in-frame clones and leaves some out. The sample contains about 620,000 clones, about 14% of which appear only once. The data originate from a study of beta chain features in type 1 diabetes. Study observations and caveats: Here, the possible influence of HLA type (on TCRB rearrangement) remained unresolved. Type 1 diabetes patients showed a moderate but significant shortening of TCRB CDR3s in all four CD4+ subsets.

Sequencing input: naive CD4+ T cells from blood. The chain couples TRBV7-9 to TRBJ2-3, with TRBD2 matching 11 bases. The TCR sequence derives from a man between 18 and 35 years old in good health. The CDR3 DNA reads TGTGCCAGCAGCTCCGGGACTAGCGGAGGCACAGATACGCAGTATTTT. Its translation is CASSSGTSGGTDTQYF.